This entry features one T cell receptor (beta chain) sequence. Its antigen is currently unknown. The data are from a study of CD8+CD57+ T cells in acquired aplastic anemia. In the study overall: The mean DNA yield obtained from sorted CD4+ and CD8+ cells came to approximately 3 ug.

Patients included in sequencing had previously demonstrated CD8+CD57+ cell expansion by flow cytometry. No patient had been given any therapy when blood was sampled. Investigators profiled TCR beta VDJ and CDR3 from genomic DNA template. TCRdb reprocessed the reads via MiXCR and lists one record per CDR3 protein. The sample comprises around 500,000 distinct CDR3 sequences, over 25% of which are singletons, and around 0.82% rests with the top ten. The V gene lost 3 bases and the J gene lost 8 bases, with 10 bases spanning the gap. CDR3 length: 12 residues. From germline, CDR1 is SNHLY and CDR2 FYNNEI. The study's findings and limits: Patients versus controls showed no significant CD8+ Simpson's diversity difference. There were some 30 CD8+ CDR3 sequences that occurred in both patients and controls.

This sequence joins TRBV2 and TRBJ1-2; a weak D match, TRBD1 (5 bases). Source material: sorted CD4+, CD8+, or CD8+CD57+ T cells (not recorded which) from PBMCs. The sequence derives from a human donor with aplastic anemia. CDR3 bases: TGTGCCAGCAGTGAGGCGGGGGAAGGCTACACCTTC. Residues: CASSEAGEGYTF.